One and the same sample provided the 9 T cell receptor beta chains below, sequenced in a study of long-term antiretroviral therapy in people with HIV (dated by TCRdb to 2022 to 2024). The immunoSEQ hsTCRB v3.0 assay was used at survey level resolution for TRB variable region sequencing. TCRdb holds this immuneACCESS table with in-frame rearrangements only. Some clones are missing; in checked studies, unresolved V genes explain under half, and the rest has no known cause. Here the sample has 20,000 to 25,000 clones; 81% occur a single time. Roughly an eighth of the sample comes from the top ten. The specimen was unsorted PBMCs, collected 0.1 years before starting antiretroviral therapy. The receptors shown here come from a man aged 35 to 55 with HIV.

This chain links TRBV5-6 with TRBJ2-5; 7 nucleotides agree with TRBD2. V dropped 0 bases and J dropped 4; count of bases not matched to a gene: 6. The CDR3 consists of 15 residues. Germline CDR1 is SGHDT and CDR2 is YYEEEE. The CDR3, as DNA: TGTGCCAGCAGCTTGGTGGCTAGCGGCCGAGAGACCCAGTACTTC. As protein: CASSLVASGRETQYF.

Concerning this clone itself: Relative to the germline gene, one junction end is altered; a read error may explain this. The chain is built from TRBV7-7 and TRBJ2-5; 7 bases map to TRBD1. CDR1 SSHAT and CDR2 FNYEAQ come from the germline V gene (reference sequence). The CDR3 contains 16 residues. The CDR3, as DNA: TGTGCTAGCAGCCCCCTGGGACAGCTACCCCAAGAGACCCAGTACTTC. Translating gives CASSPLGQLPQETQYF.

This chain connects TRBV5-1 to TRBJ2-3; the D is unclear. The CDR3 length is 14 residues. The V gene's germline CDR1 is SGHRS and CDR2 YFSETQ. V was clipped by 0 bases and J by 2 bases, with 7 bases between them. CDR3 amino acids: CASSLGSTTDTQYF. The CDR3 DNA is TGCGCCAGCAGCTTGGGGTCCACCACAGATACGCAGTATTTT.

The chain joins TRBV28 to TRBJ1-3; 10 bases are shared with TRBD1. This CDR3 spans 13 amino acids. Trimming cost V 4 bases and J 9 bases; bases outside gene matches: 3. Germline V gene lookup returns CDR1 MDHEN and CDR2 SYDVKM. Here the CDR3 reads CASSSTGGSTIYF. The DNA for the CDR3 is TGTGCCAGCAGTTCGACAGGGGGCTCCACCATATATTTT.

This chain connects TRBV19 to TRBJ2-7; the D is unclear. The V gene's germline CDR1 is LNHDA and CDR2 SQIVND (reference sequence). The V end was cut by 7 bases, the J end by 8 bases, with 15 bases between. CDR3 size: 12 residues. The CDR3 DNA reads as TGTGCCAGTAATTATTGGGGTCAGAAGCAGTACTTC. It encodes CASNYWGQKQYF. Drawing the rest from reference TRBV19 and TRBJ2-7, the complete variable domain is DGGITQSPKYLFRKEGQNVTLSCEQNLNHDAMYWYRQDPGQGLRLIYYSQIVNDFQKGDIAEGYSVSREKKESFPLTVTSAQKNPTAFYLCASNYWGQKQYFGPGTRLTVT.

The CDR3 DNA is TGTGCCAGCAGCTTAGCTGAAAACTATGGCTACACCTTC. This sequence encodes CASSLAENYGYTF. The rearrangement links TRBV7-2 to TRBJ1-2, with D unclear. The V gene lost 0 bases and the J gene lost 2 bases, with 4 bases spanning the gap. This CDR3 has 13 amino acids. Germline V gives CDR1 SGHTA, CDR2 FQGNSA.

V is TRBV5-5 and J is TRBJ1-3, with D maybe TRBD1 (6 bases). Germline CDR1 and CDR2: SGHKS and YYEKEE (reference sequence). Between the trimmed V and J ends, which lost 2 bases and 1 base, there was a span of 13 bases. CDR3 length: 16 amino acids. The chain's CDR3 is CASSFLGALSGNTIYF. For the CDR3, the DNA is TGTGCCAGCAGCTTTCTGGGGGCGTTGTCTGGAAACACCATATATTTT.

The chain uses TRBV5-5 and TRBJ2-5; TRBD2 matches 7 bases. The CDR3 covers 15 residues. Germline V gene data show CDR1 as SGHKS and CDR2 as YYEKEE (reference sequence). The trim removed 1 base at V and 2 bases at J, leaving 5 bases unmatched. The CDR3: CASSLLGLGQETQYF. CDR3 coding DNA: TGTGCCAGCAGCTTGCTAGGACTAGGGCAAGAGACCCAGTACTTC.

The chain uses TRBV9 and TRBJ1-5; D gene uncertain. CDR3 length: 14 amino acids. Germline CDR1 reads SGDLS; CDR2 reads YYNGEE. V was trimmed by 0 bases and J by 1 base, leaving 5 bases between them. CDR3 bases: TGTGCCAGCAGCGTAGAAGGAAGCAATCAGCCCCAGCATTTT. Its protein product is CASSVEGSNQPQHF. The variable domain in full, with the rest retrieved from reference TRBV9 and TRBJ1-5, is DSGVTQTPKHLITATGQRVTLRCSPRSGDLSVYWYQQSLDQGLQFLIQYYNGEERAKGNILERFSAQQFPDLHSELNLSSLELGDSALYFCASSVEGSNQPQHFGDGTRLSIL.